Below are 24 T cell receptor beta chains sequenced from a single sample in a study of blood T cell repertoires in COVID-19. The data were produced by immunoSEQ multiplex PCR, yet TCRdb's version contains in-frame clones alone and is incomplete. Of more than 85,000 clones in the sample, approximately 80% were seen once. Sample: peripheral blood. These receptor sequences come from an elderly man with acute or convalescent COVID-19.

The chain combines TRBV6-1 with TRBJ1-5; tentatively, D is TRBD1 (5 bases). Germline values: CDR1 MNHNS, CDR2 SASEGT. V was cut by 4 bases and J by 0 bases, with 13 bases left in between. The CDR3 is 16 amino acids. CDR3 DNA: TGTGCCAGCAGTGGACCGGGACTCTTTAGCAATCAGCCCCAGCATTTT. Amino acids: CASSGPGLFSNQPQHF.

This chain uses TRBV5-4 with TRBJ2-2; 9 bases fit TRBD1. The CDR3 runs 15 residues. Germline values: CDR1 SGHNT, CDR2 YYREEE (reference sequence). V was pared by 4 bases and J by 3 bases, with 4 bases of the junction left unmatched. DNA of the CDR3: TGTGCCAGCAGCCCTGGACAGGGGTACACCGGGGAGCTGTTTTTT. Its translation is CASSPGQGYTGELFF. Based on the CDR3 plus reference TRBV5-4 and TRBJ2-2, the full variable domain is ETGVTQSPTHLIKTRGQQVTLRCSSQSGHNTVSWYQQALGQGPQFIFQYYREEENGRGNFPPRFSGLQFPNYSSELNVNALELDDSALYLCASSPGQGYTGELFFGEGSRLTVL.

In the case of this clone: Other DNA sequences of this sample code for an identical CDR3. The J gene is TRBJ2-1, the V gene TRBV7-3; D is perhaps TRBD2 (6 bases). Trimming stripped 3 bases from V and 0 bases from J, with 9 bases between. Germline V gene data show CDR1 as SGHTA and CDR2 as FQGTGA. The CDR3 consists of 15 residues. The CDR3 loop is CASSFSGSSYNEQFF. As DNA, the CDR3 is TGTGCCAGCAGCTTTAGCGGAAGCTCCTACAATGAGCAGTTCTTC.

V usage is TRBV4-1 and J usage is TRBJ1-6; 7 bases map to TRBD1. Germline V gives CDR1 MGHRA, CDR2 YSYEKL. After removal of 0 bases from V and 6 bases from J, the junction contained 8 bases not matched to a gene. The CDR3 totals 17 residues. In DNA form, the CDR3 reads TGCGCCAGCAGCCAAGAGGCTCGGCAGGGGGGTAATTCACCCCTCCACTTT. Residues: CASSQEARQGGNSPLHF.

This chain links TRBV25-1 with TRBJ1-4; D is possibly TRBD1 (5 bases). Germline V gives CDR1 MGHDK, CDR2 SYGVNS. Deletions cut 1 base from V and 8 bases from J, with 11 bases between. The CDR3 length is 14 residues. CDR3 residues: CASSESGMREKLFF. For the CDR3, the DNA is TGTGCCAGCAGTGAATCAGGGATGAGGGAAAAACTGTTTTTT.

The chain links TRBV7-9 to TRBJ2-7; 9 bases line up with TRBD1. CDR1 and CDR2 (germline): SEHNR, FQNEAQ (reference sequence). The V and J ends lost 4 bases and 5 bases, in that order; junction bases with no gene match: 18. CDR3 size: 18 residues. The CDR3: CASSSNRRGTGITHEQYF. The CDR3 DNA follows: TGTGCCAGCAGCTCTAACCGGAGGGGGACAGGGATAACCCACGAGCAGTACTTC. Supplemented by reference TRBV7-9 and TRBJ2-7, the full variable domain reads DTGVSQNPRHKITKRGQNVTFRCDPISEHNRLYWYRQTLGQGPEFLTYFQNEAQLEKSRLLSDRFSAERPKGSFSTLEIQRTEQGDSAMYLCASSSNRRGTGITHEQYFGPGTRLTVT.

Worth noting for this clone: One end of the junction does not line up with germline, which may come from a read error. The chain combines TRBV9 with TRBJ2-7; TRBD2 matches at 9 bases. Germline CDR1 and CDR2: SGDLS and YYNGEE. The CDR3 contains 13 residues. CDR3 sequence reads: CASGVSGRSEQYF. The CDR3 DNA follows: TGTGCCAGCGGCGTTAGCGGGAGAAGCGAGCAGTACTTC. The variable domain in full, completed from reference TRBV9 and TRBJ2-7, reads DSGVTQTPKHLITATGQRVTLRCSPRSGDLSVYWYQQSLDQGLQFLIQYYNGEERAKGNILERFSAQQFPDLHSELNLSSLELGDSALYFCASGVSGRSEQYFGPGTRLTVT.

For the CDR3, the DNA is TGTGCCAGCAGCCCTCCAGTTGCGGGAGGGCCGAGAAATGAGCAGTTCTTC. Protein: CASSPPVAGGPRNEQFF. The V call is TRBV28, the J call TRBJ2-1, with 9 bases that match TRBD2. The V and J ends lost 6 bases and 7 bases, in that order; junction bases with no gene match: 16. Germline CDR1 MDHEN, CDR2 SYDVKM. The CDR3 is 17 residues long.

The rearrangement links TRBV5-8 to TRBJ2-3; tentative D call: TRBD2 (6 bases). Germline V lookup: CDR1 SGHTS, CDR2 YDEGEE. The V end was cut by 3 bases, the J end by 4 bases, with 21 bases between. CDR3 size: 17 residues. The CDR3 loop reads CASSSSSLAKVADTQYF. Written as DNA, the CDR3 is TGTGCCAGCAGCTCAAGTTCACTAGCAAAGGTAGCAGATACGCAGTATTTT.

This chain connects TRBV28 to TRBJ1-1, with D maybe TRBD1 (5 bases). Germline assignment: CDR1 MDHEN and CDR2 SYDVKM. The CDR3 covers 12 residues. Trimming pared 5 bases from V and 6 bases from J, leaving 10 bases between. CDR3 coding DNA: TGTGCCAGCAGTCCGGGGGTCTCTGAAGCTTTCTTT. Translation gives CASSPGVSEAFF.

The chain has TRBV29-1 and TRBJ2-7, with 9 bases lining up with TRBD2. The CDR3 length is 14 residues. CDR1 is SQVTM and CDR2 is ANQGSEA in the germline V gene. V trimming: 5 bases; J trimming: 6 bases; junction bases outside the gene matches: 11. CDR3 loop: CSVLTSGLLGEQYF. The CDR3 DNA follows: TGCAGCGTTCTGACTAGCGGCCTCCTTGGCGAGCAGTACTTC.

The chain recombines TRBV28 with TRBJ2-7; D is unresolved. The length of the CDR3 is 14 residues. The germline V and J ends were trimmed by 3 bases and 3 bases, with 12 bases remaining between them. Per germline, CDR1 MDHEN and CDR2 SYDVKM. CDR3 protein: CASSFGKGVYEQYF. CDR3 sequence (DNA): TGTGCCAGCAGTTTTGGAAAAGGAGTCTACGAGCAGTACTTC. Combining the CDR3 with reference TRBV28 and TRBJ2-7 gives the whole variable domain DVKVTQSSRYLVKRTGEKVFLECVQDMDHENMFWYRQDPGLGLRLIYFSYDVKMKEKGDIPEGYSVSREKKERFSLILESASTNQTSMYLCASSFGKGVYEQYFGPGTRLTVT.

The J gene is TRBJ2-7, the V gene TRBV2; weak D call: TRBD2 (6 bases). Trimming left V 4 bases short and J 7 bases short, with 11 bases between. The CDR3 spans 12 residues. Germline lookup yields CDR1 SNHLY and CDR2 FYNNEI. This chain's CDR3 is CASSVAGSEQYF. The CDR3 coding sequence is TGTGCCAGCAGTGTAGCCGGGAGTGAGCAGTACTTC.

The chain employs TRBV5-1 and TRBJ2-7, with 7 bases matching TRBD1. Germline CDR1 and CDR2: SGHRS and YFSETQ. The trim removed 3 bases at V and 2 bases at J, leaving 11 bases unmatched. The CDR3 extends over 16 amino acids. In DNA form, the CDR3 reads TGCGCCAGCAGCTCAGCCCCGGGACAGACAGCCTACGAGCAGTACTTC. This encodes CASSSAPGQTAYEQYF.

The rearrangement joins TRBV7-9 to TRBJ2-2, with D uncertain. The V end lost 1 base, the J end lost 9 bases, and 6 bases lay between the germline ends. Germline V gene lookup returns CDR1 SEHNR and CDR2 FQNEAQ (reference sequence). The CDR3 is made up of 12 amino acids. CDR3 region: CASSLDSRELFF. For the CDR3, the DNA is TGTGCCAGCAGCTTAGATAGCCGGGAGCTGTTTTTT.

CDR3 coding DNA: TGCGCCAGCAGCCAAGATACAAGCAATCAGCCCCAGCATTTT. It codes for CASSQDTSNQPQHF. The chain employs TRBV4-3 and TRBJ1-5; no definite D call. Trimming took off 0 bases at V and 1 base at J, with 4 bases between the two ends. This CDR3 has 14 residues. Per germline, CDR1 LGHNA and CDR2 YSLEER.

The chain has TRBV10-3 and TRBJ2-5, with TRBD2 identical over 13 bases. Per the germline V gene, CDR1 is ENHRY and CDR2 is SYGVKD. CDR3 length: 15 residues. Germline trimming cut 6 bases from V and 5 bases from J; bases unmatched to any gene: 6. The chain's CDR3 is CAISEMGLAGETQYF. CDR3 in DNA: TGTGCCATCAGCGAAATGGGACTAGCGGGGGAGACCCAGTACTTC.

The chain is built from TRBV5-1 and TRBJ1-4; 9 bases are a match to TRBD1. The J segment lost 3 bases and the V segment lost 3 bases, leaving 3 bases of the junction unmatched. The CDR3 spans 15 residues. Per germline, CDR1 SGHRS and CDR2 YFSETQ. CDR3 in amino acids: CASSSTGGSNEKLFF. The CDR3 DNA sequence: TGCGCCAGCAGCTCTACAGGGGGCTCTAATGAAAAACTGTTTTTT. Full variable domain (rest looked up from reference TRBV5-1 and TRBJ1-4): KAGVTQTPRYLIKTRGQQVTLSCSPISGHRSVSWYQQTPGQGLQFLFEYFSETQRNKGNFPGRFSGRQFSNSRSEMNVSTLELGDSALYLCASSSTGGSNEKLFFGSGTQLSVL.

The chain carries TRBV19 and TRBJ2-6, with a weak D call TRBD2 (5 bases). The CDR3 totals 16 residues. CDR1 and CDR2 (germline): LNHDA, SQIVND (reference sequence). The V end lost 7 bases, the J end lost 1 base, and 14 bases lay between the germline ends. The CDR3 loop reads CASMGGLFSGANVLTF. CDR3 in DNA: TGTGCCAGTATGGGCGGACTTTTTTCTGGGGCCAACGTCCTGACTTTC. Complete variable domain (other parts from reference TRBV19 and TRBJ2-6): DGGITQSPKYLFRKEGQNVTLSCEQNLNHDAMYWYRQDPGQGLRLIYYSQIVNDFQKGDIAEGYSVSREKKESFPLTVTSAQKNPTAFYLCASMGGLFSGANVLTFGAGSRLTVL.

V usage is TRBV18 and J usage is TRBJ1-2; perhaps TRBD1 as D (5 bases). The CDR3 has 14 residues. The germline V and J ends were trimmed by 1 base and 2 bases, with 8 bases remaining between them. Germline V CDR1 and CDR2: KGHSH, LQKENI. This CDR3 reads CASSPQDTNYGYTF. The CDR3 DNA sequence: TGTGCCAGCTCACCACAGGACACGAACTATGGCTACACCTTC. Combining the CDR3 with reference TRBV18 and TRBJ1-2 gives the whole variable domain NAGVMQNPRHLVRRRGQEARLRCSPMKGHSHVYWYRQLPEEGLKFMVYLQKENIIDESGMPKERFSAEFPKEGPSILRIQQVVRGDSAAYFCASSPQDTNYGYTFGSGTRLTVV.

The chain is built from TRBV7-8 and TRBJ2-3; 8 nucleotides align to TRBD1. Germline-derived CDR1 and CDR2 are SGHVS and FQNEAQ. The CDR3 contains 16 residues. J lost 6 bases, V lost 4 bases, and 12 bases had no gene match. The CDR3 here is CASSSLPGPGGDTQYF. In nucleotides, the CDR3 is TGTGCCAGCAGCTCCCTCCCCGGTCCAGGGGGCGATACGCAGTATTTT.

This clone was recorded only once. This rearrangement joins TRBV28 to TRBJ1-1; 7 nucleotides line up with TRBD1. The CDR3 consists of 14 residues. Trimming cost V 4 bases and J 2 bases; bases outside gene matches: 4. From germline, CDR1 is MDHEN and CDR2 SYDVKM. The CDR3 is CASSSTGLNTEAFF. CDR3 bases: TGTGCCAGCAGTTCGACAGGGCTCAACACTGAAGCTTTCTTT. Complete variable domain (other parts from reference TRBV28 and TRBJ1-1): DVKVTQSSRYLVKRTGEKVFLECVQDMDHENMFWYRQDPGLGLRLIYFSYDVKMKEKGDIPEGYSVSREKKERFSLILESASTNQTSMYLCASSSTGLNTEAFFGQGTRLTVV.

The table lists this clone with a few counts. This rearrangement joins TRBV29-1 to TRBJ2-5; possibly TRBD2 for D (7 bases). Germline CDR1 and CDR2: SQVTM and ANQGSEA. V lost 3 bases, J lost 4 bases, and 27 bases lay in between. The CDR3 length is 18 residues. CDR3 coding DNA: TGCAGCGTTGACGGGGCCTGGTTTGGGGAGGGAGGGGGAGAGACCCAGTACTTC. Residues: CSVDGAWFGEGGGETQYF.

V is TRBV10-3 and J is TRBJ2-5; 12 bases line up with TRBD1. The CDR3 is made up of 17 amino acids. With 5 bases clipped from V and 6 bases from J, the junction kept 13 bases outside the gene matches. CDR1 is ENHRY, CDR2 SYGVKD, per germline. DNA of the CDR3: TGTGCCATCAGTCCCATTGTGGGGACAGGGGGCGGGAAGACCCAGTACTTC. Translated: CAISPIVGTGGGKTQYF.